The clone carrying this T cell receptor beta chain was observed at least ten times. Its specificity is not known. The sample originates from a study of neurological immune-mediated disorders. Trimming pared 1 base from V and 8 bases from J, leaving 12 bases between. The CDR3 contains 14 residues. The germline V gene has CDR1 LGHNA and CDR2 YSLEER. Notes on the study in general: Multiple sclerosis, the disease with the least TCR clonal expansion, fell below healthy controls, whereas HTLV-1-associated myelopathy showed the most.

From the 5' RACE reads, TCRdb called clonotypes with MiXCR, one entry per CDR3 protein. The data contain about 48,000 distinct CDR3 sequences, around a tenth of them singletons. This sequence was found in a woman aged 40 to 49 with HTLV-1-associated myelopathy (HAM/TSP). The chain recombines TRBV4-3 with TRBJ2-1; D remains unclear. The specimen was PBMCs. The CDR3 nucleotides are TGCGCCAGCAGCCAAGTCGGTAGGGCGGATGAGCAGTTCTTC. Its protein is CASSQVGRADEQFF.